Reported below is one T cell receptor beta chain. V lost 0 bases, J lost 0 bases, and 11 bases lay in between. The CDR3 sequence is 17 residues long. Looked up from germline, CDR1 is ENHRY and CDR2 is SYGVKD. The data derive from a study of blood T cell repertoires in COVID-19. Looking at the study overall: Both acute and convalescent COVID-19 samples were obtained from the United States, Italy and Spain. PBMCs, B-cell-depleted T cells, or T cells provided the cDNA or gDNA that made up the material.

Original handling: Estimated nucleated cell counts came from reference gene primer amplification. The method was immunoSEQ multiplex PCR; TCRdb's version includes in-frame clones alone and lacks a portion of them. The V and J calls and the clone size are those of that table, but D and trimming were determined from the DNA. The profile shows over 300,000 clones, 80% to 90% of them singletons. The source is a woman between 50 and 59 years old with acute or convalescent COVID-19. This chain uses TRBV10-3 with TRBJ2-2, with D possibly TRBD1 on 6 matching bases. Sequencing was done on a sample of peripheral blood. The CDR3 nucleotides are TGTGCCATCAGTGAGTCGACGGCAGGGGCGAACACCGGGGAGCTGTTTTTT. Its translation is CAISESTAGANTGELFF.